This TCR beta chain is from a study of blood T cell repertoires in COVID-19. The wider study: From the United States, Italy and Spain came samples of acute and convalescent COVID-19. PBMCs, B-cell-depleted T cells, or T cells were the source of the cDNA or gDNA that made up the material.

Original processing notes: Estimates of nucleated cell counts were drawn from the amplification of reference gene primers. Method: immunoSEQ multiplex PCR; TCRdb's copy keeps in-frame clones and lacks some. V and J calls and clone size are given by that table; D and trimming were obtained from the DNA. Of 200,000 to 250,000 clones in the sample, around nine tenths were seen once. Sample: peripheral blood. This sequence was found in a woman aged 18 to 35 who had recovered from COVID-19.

CDR3 amino acids: CASPQGSGNTIYF. CDR3 nucleotide sequence: TGTGCCAGCCCCCAGGGATCTGGAAACACCATATATTTT. This chain connects TRBV13 to TRBJ1-3; a possible D gene is TRBD1 (5 bases). The V gene's germline CDR1 is PRHDT and CDR2 FYEKMQ (reference sequence). The CDR3 length is 13 residues. V dropped 8 bases and J dropped 1 base, with 9 bases sitting between them.